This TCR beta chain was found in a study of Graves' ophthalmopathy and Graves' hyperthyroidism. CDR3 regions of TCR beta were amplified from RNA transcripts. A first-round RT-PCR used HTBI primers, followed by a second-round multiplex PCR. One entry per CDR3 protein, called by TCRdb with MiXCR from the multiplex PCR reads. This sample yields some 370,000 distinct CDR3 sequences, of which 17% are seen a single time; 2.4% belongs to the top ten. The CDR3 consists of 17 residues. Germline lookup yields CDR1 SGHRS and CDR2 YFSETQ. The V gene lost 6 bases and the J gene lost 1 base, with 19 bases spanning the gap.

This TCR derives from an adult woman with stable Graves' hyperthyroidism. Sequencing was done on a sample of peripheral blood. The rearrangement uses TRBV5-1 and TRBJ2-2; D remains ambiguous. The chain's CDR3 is CASTTGLGVGNTGELFF. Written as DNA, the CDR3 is TGCGCCAGCACCACCGGGCTGGGCGTCGGGAACACCGGGGAGCTGTTTTTT.